These 31 T cell receptor beta chains came from one sample sequenced in a study of blood T cell repertoires in COVID-19. Method: immunoSEQ multiplex PCR; TCRdb's copy keeps in-frame clones and lacks some. The sample holds about 210,000 clones, 80% seen once. The sample taken for sequencing was peripheral blood. Receptors originate from a human donor in a cohort sampled during active COVID-19.

The chain is built from TRBV27 and TRBJ2-7; 9 bases agree with TRBD1. CDR3 length: 15 residues. J was trimmed by 1 base and V by 8 bases; bases with no gene match: 9. Germline CDR1 reads MNHEY; CDR2 reads SMNVEV (reference sequence). The CDR3 is CASGSGQGISYEQYF. The CDR3 region has the DNA TGTGCCAGCGGCTCGGGACAGGGCATTTCCTACGAGCAGTACTTC.

A remark on this clone: At one of its ends the junction is not consistent with the germline gene, which may arise from a read error. The rearrangement links TRBV13 to TRBJ1-4; unclear D gene. Looked up from germline, CDR1 is PRHDT and CDR2 is FYEKMQ (reference sequence). The CDR3 runs to 12 residues. The CDR3 DNA is TGTGCCAGCAGCCCCCAGCGTGAAGAACTGTTTTTT. Protein sequence: CASSPQREELFF.

The chain employs TRBV2 and TRBJ1-5; the D is unclear. Germline V gene sequence: CDR1 SNHLY, CDR2 FYNNEI. The CDR3 spans 13 residues. Trimming removed 5 bases at V and 14 bases at J, with 19 bases between. The CDR3 DNA reads TGTGCCAGCAGTCCTTCACCAGTGATACTAAAGCATTTT. Translation: CASSPSPVILKHF.

The rearrangement uses TRBV28 and TRBJ2-1; the D gene is possibly TRBD1 (6 bases). The CDR3 is 14 residues long. The germline CDR1 and CDR2 sequences are MDHEN and SYDVKM. Trimming removed 7 bases from V and 8 bases from J, with 18 bases in between. The CDR3 sequence is CASTLGGEGYEQFF. CDR3 DNA sequence: TGTGCCAGCACCCTAGGGGGAGAAGGCTATGAGCAGTTCTTC.

This clone was counted once. The chain employs TRBV5-1 and TRBJ1-2; D is possibly TRBD1 (6 bases). Germline V lookup: CDR1 SGHRS, CDR2 YFSETQ. Trimming stripped 4 bases from V and 1 base from J, with 14 bases between. The CDR3 consists of 15 residues. The CDR3 bases are TGCGCCAGCAGCCGACGGGACACCCTTAACTATGGCTACACCTTC. Protein sequence: CASSRRDTLNYGYTF.

This rearrangement joins TRBV4-3 to TRBJ2-2; TRBD2 might be the D (5 bases). V shed 0 bases and J shed 6 bases, with 23 bases lying between them. This CDR3 spans 19 amino acids. Germline V lookup: CDR1 LGHNA, CDR2 YSLEER. In DNA form, the CDR3 reads TGCGCCAGCAGCCAAGAACCCAGTAGCCCGAAAAGGGAGCCCGGGGAGCTGTTTTTT. Its translation: CASSQEPSSPKREPGELFF.

Worth noting for this clone: The sample holds other DNA sequences that translate to the same CDR3. The chain links TRBV28 to TRBJ2-7; tentative D call: TRBD2 (7 bases). The CDR3 extends over 13 amino acids. Germline V gives CDR1 MDHEN, CDR2 SYDVKM. The germline V and J ends were trimmed by 3 bases and 5 bases, with 11 bases remaining between them. The CDR3 reads CASSFPGGNEQYF. CDR3 DNA sequence: TGTGCCAGCAGTTTCCCGGGGGGCAACGAGCAGTACTTC.

This sequence joins TRBV19 and TRBJ1-2, with D possibly being TRBD1 (5 bases). The V end was cut by 4 bases, the J end by 6 bases, with 12 bases between. This CDR3 comprises 13 residues. Germline CDR1 reads LNHDA; CDR2 reads SQIVND (reference sequence). CDR3 sequence: CASSRAGRNGYTF. CDR3 in DNA: TGTGCCAGTAGTAGGGCAGGGAGGAATGGCTACACCTTC.

The rearrangement joins TRBV9 to TRBJ2-2, with 11 positions matching TRBD2. Germline CDR1 and CDR2: SGDLS and YYNGEE. After removal of 4 bases from V and 7 bases from J, the junction contained 3 bases not matched to a gene. The CDR3 runs 14 residues. The CDR3 protein is CASSLGTSGGELFF. CDR3 DNA: TGTGCCAGCAGCCTCGGGACTAGCGGCGGGGAGCTGTTTTTT.

This chain joins TRBV6-6 and TRBJ2-3; D is possibly TRBD2 (6 bases). In germline, CDR1 is MNHNY, CDR2 SVGAGI (reference sequence). This CDR3 region has 15 residues. V was clipped by 2 bases and J by 8 bases, with 17 bases between them. Written as DNA, the CDR3 is TGTGCCAGCAGTTACGGGGTAGCCGCCGGGGGTACGCAGTATTTT. Translated, it gives CASSYGVAAGGTQYF.

The genes are TRBV25-1 and TRBJ2-1, with 8 bases fitting TRBD2. Unmatched junction bases numbered 13, after V lost 5 bases and J lost 1 base. The length of the CDR3 is 18 residues. Germline V gives CDR1 MGHDK, CDR2 SYGVNS. The CDR3 nucleotides are TGTGCCAGCAGTCCTGGGGCGGGGGGCCTACGTTCCTACAATGAGCAGTTCTTC. Residues: CASSPGAGGLRSYNEQFF. Filled out from reference TRBV25-1 and TRBJ2-1, the complete variable domain reads EADIYQTPRYLVIGTGKKITLECSQTMGHDKMYWYQQDPGMELHLIHYSYGVNSTEKGDLSSESTVSRIRTEHFPLTLESARPSHTSQYLCASSPGAGGLRSYNEQFFGPGTRLTVL.

This chain connects TRBV9 to TRBJ1-1; D possibly corresponds to TRBD1 (5 bases). Germline loops: CDR1 SGDLS, CDR2 YYNGEE. The V end was cut by 4 bases, the J end by 4 bases, with 23 bases between. This CDR3 has 17 residues. The CDR3 loop is CASSLSGAQGGLTEAFF. Here the CDR3 DNA reads TGTGCCAGCAGCCTCTCCGGGGCTCAGGGAGGGCTCACTGAAGCTTTCTTT.

This clone was picked up one time. The chain employs TRBV18 and TRBJ2-7; 11 bases fit TRBD1. The CDR3 is 14 amino acids. The ends lost 3 bases at V and 7 bases at J; junction bases unmatched: 5. Germline V gene data show CDR1 as KGHSH and CDR2 as LQKENI. CDR3 DNA sequence: TGTGCCAGCTCACCTTGGACAGGGGGCAAGGAGCAGTACTTC. Its protein is CASSPWTGGKEQYF. The complete variable domain, with remaining parts taken from reference TRBV18 and TRBJ2-7, reads NAGVMQNPRHLVRRRGQEARLRCSPMKGHSHVYWYRQLPEEGLKFMVYLQKENIIDESGMPKERFSAEFPKEGPSILRIQQVVRGDSAAYFCASSPWTGGKEQYFGPGTRLTVT.

This clone was recorded many times. The CDR3 coding sequence is TGCGCCAGCAGCTCAAGACTAGCGGGAGATCGTAGGACGCAGTATTTT. Residues: CASSSRLAGDRRTQYF. The chain recombines TRBV5-1 with TRBJ2-3, with TRBD2 identical over 12 bases. The CDR3 spans 16 residues. Germline V gives CDR1 SGHRS, CDR2 YFSETQ. The junction had 11 bases not matched to a gene; V was cut back by 3 bases and J by 9 bases.

This rearrangement joins TRBV2 to TRBJ2-2, with D uncertain. The V end lost 2 bases, the J end lost 5 bases, and 12 bases lay between the germline ends. The CDR3 contains 15 residues. The germline V gene has CDR1 SNHLY and CDR2 FYNNEI. CDR3 DNA: TGTGCCAGCAGTGAAAGTTGGGCAGGTACCGGGGAGCTGTTTTTT. Protein: CASSESWAGTGELFF.

The chain combines TRBV5-6 with TRBJ2-3; TRBD2 matches at 9 bases. The CDR3 consists of 18 residues. CDR1 is SGHDT and CDR2 is YYEEEE in the germline V gene. Trimming cost V 4 bases and J 5 bases; bases outside gene matches: 17. CDR3 sequence: CASSPPSPTSGFIDTQYF. In DNA, the CDR3 is TGTGCCAGCAGCCCGCCGTCTCCGACTAGCGGATTCATAGATACGCAGTATTTT.

This chain connects TRBV3-1 (or the pseudogene TRBV3-2) to TRBJ1-3, with D unclear. Between the trimmed V and J ends, which lost 0 bases and 0 bases, there was a span of 9 bases. The CDR3 sequence is 16 residues long. CDR1 and CDR2 from the germline V gene are LGHDT and YNNKEL (reference sequence). CDR3 region: CASSQDPAGSGNTIYF. The CDR3 bases are TGTGCCAGCAGCCAAGATCCGGCAGGCTCTGGAAACACCATATATTTT.

On this clone: Other nucleotide sequences in the sample specify the same CDR3. The chain links TRBV9 to TRBJ2-1; D unclear. The CDR3 spans 13 residues. Trimming stripped 0 bases from V and 5 bases from J, with 6 bases between. Germline CDR1 is SGDLS and CDR2 is YYNGEE. The CDR3 is CASSVDRNNEQFF. The CDR3 DNA reads as TGTGCCAGCAGCGTAGATAGAAACAATGAGCAGTTCTTC.

The CDR3 protein is CSVDSGGAGETQYF. Written as DNA, the CDR3 is TGCAGCGTTGATTCCGGGGGGGCAGGGGAGACCCAGTACTTC. This sequence joins TRBV29-1 and TRBJ2-5, with 8 bases identical to TRBD2. The CDR3 sequence is 14 residues long. Germline trimming cut 3 bases from V and 5 bases from J; bases unmatched to any gene: 8. Per germline, CDR1 SQVTM and CDR2 ANQGSEA.

This clone showed up just a few times. CDR3 residues: CASSKDRDLYGYTF. CDR3 in DNA: TGTGCCAGCTCAAAGGACAGGGACCTCTATGGCTACACCTTC. The chain uses TRBV18 and TRBJ1-2, with 8 nucleotides matching TRBD1. Germline V gives CDR1 KGHSH, CDR2 LQKENI. The CDR3 length is 14 residues. The V and J ends lost 5 bases and 4 bases, in that order; junction bases with no gene match: 6.

The chain joins TRBV6-4 to TRBJ1-1; 9 bases match TRBD1. After removal of 7 bases from V and 5 bases from J, the junction contained 8 bases not matched to a gene. The CDR3 runs to 14 residues. Germline assignment: CDR1 MRHNA and CDR2 SNTAGT. CDR3 DNA: TGTGCCAGCACGACCGGGACAGGGAGTACTGAAGCTTTCTTT. Protein product: CASTTGTGSTEAFF.

The V gene is TRBV7-2, the J gene TRBJ2-7, with D possibly TRBD1 on 5 matching bases. Germline loops: CDR1 SGHTA, CDR2 FQGNSA. CDR3 length equals 13 residues. The germline V and J ends were trimmed by 1 base and 3 bases, with 7 bases remaining between them. CDR3 sequence: CASSLDRYYEQYF. CDR3 DNA sequence: TGTGCCAGCAGCTTAGACAGGTACTACGAGCAGTACTTC.

The gene calls are TRBV3-1 (or the pseudogene TRBV3-2) and TRBJ2-7, with 8 bases matching TRBD2. Losses at the gene ends were 0 bases for V and 6 bases for J; bases not matched to a gene: 13. Germline CDR1 reads LGHDT; CDR2 reads YNNKEL (reference sequence). CDR3 length: 17 residues. Here the CDR3 DNA reads TGTGCCAGCAGCCAAGATAACTGGTCTAGCGGGTTCTCCGAGCAGTACTTC. Residues: CASSQDNWSSGFSEQYF.

The chain has TRBV7-9 and TRBJ2-7; 12 bases match TRBD2. Germline assignment: CDR1 SEHNR and CDR2 FQNEAQ (reference sequence). The V and J ends lost 4 bases and 8 bases, in that order; junction bases with no gene match: 6. This CDR3 is built from 14 residues. The CDR3 reads CASSSETSGRQQYF. DNA for the CDR3: TGTGCCAGCAGCTCCGAGACTAGCGGGAGACAGCAGTACTTC.

This clone came up many times. The chain employs TRBV5-1 and TRBJ2-7; 8 bases map to TRBD2. V was clipped by 7 bases and J by 6 bases; unmatched bases: 3. The germline CDR1 and CDR2 sequences are SGHRS and YFSETQ. The CDR3 is 11 amino acids. The CDR3 nucleotides read TGCGCCAGCTTGAGCGGGAGCGAGCAGTACTTC. Translating it yields CASLSGSEQYF.

The chain has TRBV2 and TRBJ2-1, with TRBD2 matching over 12 bases. CDR3 size: 15 residues. Per germline, CDR1 SNHLY and CDR2 FYNNEI. The V gene end was trimmed by 6 bases and the J gene end by 9 bases; junction bases not matched to a gene: 9. The CDR3 coding sequence is TGTGCCAGCAGGGCCAGACTAGCGGGAGAGGGTGAGCAGTTCTTC. Protein sequence: CASRARLAGEGEQFF.

The chain carries TRBV30 and TRBJ1-5, with TRBD1 matching over 7 bases. This CDR3 contains 18 residues. From germline, CDR1 is GTSNPN and CDR2 SVGIG (reference sequence). Trimming at V came to 0 bases and at J to 0 bases, leaving 11 bases not matched to a gene. The CDR3 loop reads CAWSVLRGTEYSNQPQHF. Written as DNA, the CDR3 is TGTGCCTGGAGTGTACTTCGAGGGACAGAATATAGCAATCAGCCCCAGCATTTT. Together with reference TRBV30 and TRBJ1-5, the CDR3 gives the full variable domain: SQTIHQWPATLVQPVGSPLSLECTVEGTSNPNLYWYRQAAGRGLQLLFYSVGIGQISSEVPQNLSASRPQDRQFILSSKKLLLSDSGFYLCAWSVLRGTEYSNQPQHFGDGTRLSIL.

The chain employs TRBV15 and TRBJ1-5; D ambiguous. V gave up 0 bases and J gave up 6 bases, with 9 bases separating them. The CDR3 extends over 14 amino acids. Germline CDR1 is LNHNV and CDR2 is YYDKDF (reference sequence). The CDR3 nucleotides read TGTGCCACCAGCAGAGATGTAGAGGCTCAGCCCCAGCATTTT. Residues: CATSRDVEAQPQHF.

The chain employs TRBV6-6 and TRBJ2-7; D might be TRBD2 (6 bases). V lost 6 bases and J lost 5, with 17 bases in between. Germline CDR1 reads MNHNY; CDR2 reads SVGAGI (reference sequence). The CDR3 loop spans 14 amino acids. CDR3 nucleotide sequence: TGTGCCAGCAGCCCCTCCTGGGGGGACCACGAGCAGTACTTC. Residues: CASSPSWGDHEQYF.

The genes are TRBV9 and TRBJ1-1, with D unclear. V lost 1 base, J lost 4 bases, and 14 bases lay in between. The CDR3 length is 15 residues. Germline CDR1 is SGDLS and CDR2 is YYNGEE. The CDR3 bases are TGTGCCAGCAGCGTATTGGGAGGGTTCGGCACTGAAGCTTTCTTT. Protein product: CASSVLGGFGTEAFF.

The genes are TRBV4-1 and TRBJ2-1; D may be TRBD1 (6 bases). Germline V gene data show CDR1 as MGHRA and CDR2 as YSYEKL. Trimming removed 4 bases from V and 6 bases from J, with 16 bases in between. The CDR3 totals 15 residues. The CDR3 bases are TGCGCCAGCAGCCCGACGGGACACCTGACCAATGAGCAGTTCTTC. Translation gives CASSPTGHLTNEQFF.